These T cell receptor beta chains were read from a single sample in a study of technical replicates of blood from a handful of donors. Profiled with immunoSEQ multiplex PCR; TCRdb holds only in-frame clones, not every one. The table records 84,000 or so clones, approximately 94% of them present only once. Sequenced: T cells isolated from PBMCs. These receptors were taken from a human donor in good health. Each CDR3 is given with its conserved first and last residue. A D gene is named only where the DNA matches it firmly. Size tells how often a clone was seen (once, few, many) or the class of an expanded clone, and some rows leave it out.

D | size | J | V | CDR3 | DNA
. | . | TRBJ2-3 | TRBV7-9 | CASRGQNTQYF | TGTGCCAGCAGGGGACAAAATACGCAGTATTTT
. | . | TRBJ2-2 | TRBV23-1 | CASSQSRGRGDTGELFF | TGCGCCAGCAGTCAATCGAGGGGGCGCGGGGACACCGGGGAGCTGTTTTTT
TRBD1 | . | TRBJ2-5 | TRBV5-1 | CASSLLTGGSETQYF | TGCGCCAGCAGCTTGCTCACAGGGGGCTCGGAGACCCAGTACTTC
. | once | TRBJ2-7 | TRBV6-1 | CASSEPARPRNEQYF | TGTGCCAGCAGTGAACCGGCCCGCCCGAGGAACGAGCAGTACTTC
. | . | TRBJ1-2 | TRBV10-3 | CAIRTQGSDVDYTF | TGTGCCATCCGCACACAGGGCTCCGATGTTGACTACACCTTC
TRBD2 | once | TRBJ2-3 | TRBV28 | CASSFVGLAGAGGTDTQYF | TGTGCCAGCAGTTTTGTGGGACTAGCGGGAGCGGGCGGCACAGATACGCAGTATTTT
TRBD1 | . | TRBJ2-7 | TRBV4-1 | CASSQLRDRGIHEQYF | TGCGCCAGCAGCCAGCTCCGGGACAGGGGAATCCACGAGCAGTACTTC
TRBD1 | . | TRBJ1-2 | TRBV2 | CASSEVPTGADGYTF | TGTGCCAGCAGTGAAGTACCAACAGGGGCGGATGGCTACACCTTC
. | . | TRBJ1-1 | TRBV6-5 | CASNSRQANTEAFF | TGTGCCAGCAATTCAAGACAGGCCAACACTGAAGCTTTCTTT
TRBD2 | . | TRBJ2-1 | TRBV28 | CASLLLAGGYNEQFF | TGTGCCAGCCTGCTCCTAGCGGGAGGTTACAATGAGCAGTTCTTC
. | . | TRBJ2-1 | TRBV7-9 | CASSFGQGGNEQFF | TGTGCCAGCAGCTTCGGCCAGGGAGGCAATGAGCAGTTCTTC
TRBD1 | . | TRBJ2-5 | TRBV9 | CASSAWVTGVETQYF | TGTGCCAGCAGCGCCTGGGTGACAGGGGTTGAGACCCAGTACTTC
. | . | TRBJ2-5 | TRBV19 | CASSIWGEQETQYF | TGTGCCAGTAGTATTTGGGGGGAACAAGAGACCCAGTACTTC
TRBD2 | . | TRBJ2-3 | TRBV7-6 | CASSLVSSGDLNTQYF | TGTGCCAGCAGCTTAGTCAGTAGCGGGGACCTGAATACGCAGTATTTT
. | . | TRBJ1-2 | TRBV7-9 | CASSLGGNYGYTF | TGTGCCAGCAGCTTGGGAGGGAACTATGGCTACACCTTC
TRBD2 | once | TRBJ2-5 | TRBV27 | CASRLAGVVETQYF | TGTGCCAGCAGACTAGCGGGAGTAGTAGAGACCCAGTACTTC
TRBD2 | . | TRBJ2-5 | TRBV7-9 | CASSFPTSGTQYF | TGTGCCAGCAGCTTCCCGACTAGCGGGACCCAGTACTTC
TRBD1 | . | TRBJ2-7 | TRBV7-7 | CASSPGTGSYEQYF | TGTGCTAGCAGCCCCGGGACAGGGAGCTACGAGCAGTACTTC
TRBD1 | . | TRBJ1-2 | TRBV6-5 | CASSYSGTDTRGYTF | TGTGCCAGCAGTTACTCAGGGACAGATACTCGGGGCTACACCTTC
. | . | TRBJ1-1 | TRBV5-1 | CASSSGLNLMNTEAFF | TGCGCCAGCAGCTCAGGACTCAATCTAATGAACACTGAAGCTTTCTTT
. | . | TRBJ1-5 | TRBV4-1 | CASSQELRGNQPQHF | TGCGCCAGCAGCCAAGAATTAAGGGGGAATCAGCCCCAGCATTTT
TRBD2 | . | TRBJ2-7 | TRBV4-1 | CASSPRAGVEQYF | TGCGCCAGCAGCCCCAGGGCGGGAGTCGAGCAGTACTTC
. | few | TRBJ1-1 | TRBV5-5 | CASRDDRSEAFF | TGTGCCAGCAGGGATGACAGGAGTGAAGCTTTCTTT
. | . | TRBJ2-1 | TRBV4-1 | CASSQVDRSYNEQFF | TGCGCCAGCAGCCAAGTGGACAGATCCTACAATGAGCAGTTCTTC
. | . | TRBJ1-2 | TRBV7-9 | CASSLISGVGYTF | TGTGCCAGCAGCTTAATCTCAGGGGTCGGCTACACCTTC
TRBD1 | . | TRBJ2-3 | TRBV2 | CASSEGTGVVDTQYF | TGTGCCAGCAGTGAGGGGACAGGGGTGGTAGATACGCAGTATTTT
TRBD1 | . | TRBJ1-5 | TRBV19 | CASSMTQGAVQPQHF | TGTGCCAGTAGTATGACACAGGGGGCGGTTCAGCCCCAGCATTTT
TRBD1 | . | TRBJ2-2 | TRBV4-2 | CASSQDSQGAVGELFF | TGTGCCAGCAGCCAAGATTCACAGGGGGCTGTCGGGGAGCTGTTTTTT
TRBD2 | . | TRBJ2-7 | TRBV10-2 | CASSEGGLGPPYEQYF | TGCGCCAGCAGTGAGGGGGGACTAGGGCCGCCCTACGAGCAGTACTTC